Shown below are 10 T cell receptor beta chains from a single sample sequenced in a study of cytomegalovirus exposure and HLA in healthy donors. Assay: immunoSEQ multiplex PCR; the TCRdb copy retains only in-frame clones and omits some. The sample shows 110,000 to 150,000 clones, 80% to 90% of them seen only once. The sequenced sample consisted of PBMCs. These receptors all stem from a woman younger than 45 in good health and CMV-seronegative.

The rearrangement links TRBV30 to TRBJ2-3; 12 bases line up with TRBD2. Germline CDR1 is GTSNPN and CDR2 is SVGIG (reference sequence). This CDR3 is built from 15 residues. V trimming: 3 bases; J trimming: 3 bases; junction bases outside the gene matches: 4. CDR3 nucleotides: TGTGCCTGGAGGCCTGGACTAGCGGGGACAGATACGCAGTATTTT. Protein product: CAWRPGLAGTDTQYF.

This clone was seen only once. The chain has TRBV20-1 and TRBJ2-5; D not resolved. Trimming removed 6 bases from V and 2 bases from J, with 7 bases in between. The CDR3 runs 11 residues. Germline V gives CDR1 DFQATT, CDR2 SNEGSKA (reference sequence). CDR3 bases: TGCAGTGCAAATTTACAAGAGACCCAGTACTTC. Its protein product is CSANLQETQYF.

The chain is built from TRBV19 and TRBJ1-5, with D perhaps TRBD1 (6 bases). Trimming took 3 bases from V and 4 from J, leaving 10 bases between them. The CDR3 has 14 residues. Per the germline V gene, CDR1 is LNHDA and CDR2 is SQIVND (reference sequence). CDR3 protein: CASSIRDTNQPQHF. Here the CDR3 DNA reads TGTGCCAGTAGTATCCGGGACACGAATCAGCCCCAGCATTTT.

CDR3 nucleotides: TGTGCCAGCAGTGAAATCCGCGAGCAGTACTTC. Its translation: CASSEIREQYF. The J gene is TRBJ2-7, the V gene TRBV6-1; unclear D gene. CDR3 length: 11 residues. The V end lost 2 bases, the J end lost 6 bases, and 5 bases lay between the germline ends. CDR1 is MNHNS and CDR2 is SASEGT in the germline V gene.

The chain carries TRBV5-1 and TRBJ1-1; TRBD1 aligns across 7 bases. Germline assignment: CDR1 SGHRS and CDR2 YFSETQ. V shed 2 bases and J 2 bases; nucleotides not matched to a gene: 9. The CDR3 consists of 16 residues. CDR3 nucleotide sequence: TGCGCCAGCAGCTTACTACCGGGACAGATAAACACTGAAGCTTTCTTT. Translated, it gives CASSLLPGQINTEAFF.

The chain recombines TRBV6-5 with TRBJ2-7; a weak D match, TRBD1 (5 bases). V gave up 2 bases and J gave up 5 bases, with 16 bases separating them. In germline, CDR1 is MNHEY, CDR2 SVGAGI. This CDR3 has 15 residues. CDR3 sequence reads: CASSYRGNFGNEQYF. DNA for the CDR3: TGTGCCAGCAGTTACAGGGGCAACTTTGGTAACGAGCAGTACTTC.

The chain joins TRBV19 to TRBJ2-7, with D uncertain. The germline CDR1 and CDR2 sequences are LNHDA and SQIVND (reference sequence). This CDR3 comprises 14 residues. Trimming removed 2 bases at V and 0 bases at J, with 8 bases between. For the CDR3, the DNA is TGTGCCAGTAGTATACAGGCAGGCTCCTACGAGCAGTACTTC. Amino acids: CASSIQAGSYEQYF.

V usage is TRBV9 and J usage is TRBJ2-1; D may be TRBD1 (6 bases). The CDR3 loop spans 15 amino acids. The germline CDR1 and CDR2 sequences are SGDLS and YYNGEE. V lost 1 base and J lost 6, with 14 bases in between. The CDR3 coding sequence is TGTGCCAGCAGCGTACGGGGTACAGGGAGCAATGAGCAGTTCTTC. It encodes CASSVRGTGSNEQFF.

V usage is TRBV6-5 and J usage is TRBJ1-5, with unresolved D. This CDR3 is 15 amino acids long. Germline lookup yields CDR1 MNHEY and CDR2 SVGAGI. V lost 2 bases to trimming and J lost 1 base, with 9 bases between them. In DNA, the CDR3 is TGTGCCAGCAGTTACAGTCCGGGAAGCAATCAGCCCCAGCATTTT. It codes for CASSYSPGSNQPQHF.

This sequence joins TRBV7-3 and TRBJ1-2, with 7 bases lining up with TRBD1. Germline values: CDR1 SGHTA, CDR2 FQGTGA. The V segment lost 4 bases and the J segment 5 bases; nucleotides outside the gene matches: 7. The CDR3 has 14 amino acids. The CDR3 DNA follows: TGTGCCAGCAGCTCCGACGGGACAGCTTATGGCTACACCTTC. Protein: CASSSDGTAYGYTF. Variable domain in full (rest from reference TRBV7-3 and TRBJ1-2): GAGVSQTPSNKVTEKGKYVELRCDPISGHTALYWYRQSLGQGPEFLIYFQGTGAADDSGLPNDRFFAVRPEGSVSTLKIQRTERGDSAVYLCASSSDGTAYGYTFGSGTRLTVV.